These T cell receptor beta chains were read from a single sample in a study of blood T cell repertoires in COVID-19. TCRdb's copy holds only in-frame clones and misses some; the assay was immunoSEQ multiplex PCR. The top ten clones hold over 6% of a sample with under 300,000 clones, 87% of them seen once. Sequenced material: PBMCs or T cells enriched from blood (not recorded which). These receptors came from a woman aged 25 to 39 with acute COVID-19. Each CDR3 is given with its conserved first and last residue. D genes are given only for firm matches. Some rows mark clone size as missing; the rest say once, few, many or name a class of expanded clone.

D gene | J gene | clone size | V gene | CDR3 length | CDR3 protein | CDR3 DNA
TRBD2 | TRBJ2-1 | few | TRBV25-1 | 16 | CASSRLSLAVYNEQFF | TGTGCCAGCAGTCGATTGAGCCTAGCGGTCTACAATGAGCAGTTCTTC
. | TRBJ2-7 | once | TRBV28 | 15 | CASSHNGQLLYEQYF | TGTGCCAGCAGTCACAACGGACAGCTCCTCTACGAGCAGTACTTC
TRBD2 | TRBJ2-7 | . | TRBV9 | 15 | CASSVGLAGVYEQYF | TGTGCCAGCAGCGTAGGGCTAGCGGGGGTCTACGAGCAGTACTTC
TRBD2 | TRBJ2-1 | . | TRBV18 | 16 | CASSPQRGSSYNEQFF | TGTGCCAGCTCACCACAGCGGGGTAGCTCCTACAATGAGCAGTTCTTC
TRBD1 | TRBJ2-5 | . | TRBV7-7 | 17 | CASSHGRGQGGGETQYF | TGTGCTAGCAGCCACGGTAGAGGACAGGGGGGTGGAGAGACCCAGTACTTC
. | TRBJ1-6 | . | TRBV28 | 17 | CASSLGAGWEFNSPLHF | TGTGCCAGCAGTTTAGGGGCCGGGTGGGAATTCAATTCACCCCTCCACTTT
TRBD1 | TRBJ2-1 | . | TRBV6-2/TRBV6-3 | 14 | CASSPDRGGVEQFF | TGTGCCAGCAGCCCTGACAGGGGGGGGGTTGAGCAGTTCTTC
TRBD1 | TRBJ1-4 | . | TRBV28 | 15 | CASSSSGTGYGKLFF | TGTGCCAGCAGTTCGTCCGGGACAGGGTACGGAAAACTGTTTTTT
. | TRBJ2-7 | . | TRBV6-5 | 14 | CASSYSADSYEQYF | TGTGCCAGCAGTTACTCTGCAGACTCCTACGAGCAGTACTTC
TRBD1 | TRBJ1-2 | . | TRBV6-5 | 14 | CASMEAGGSYGYTF | TGTGCCAGCATGGAGGCAGGGGGCAGCTATGGCTACACCTTC
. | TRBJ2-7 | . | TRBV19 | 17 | CASSIDTRPSRDYEQYF | TGTGCCAGTAGTATAGATACCCGACCCTCGCGGGACTACGAGCAGTACTTC
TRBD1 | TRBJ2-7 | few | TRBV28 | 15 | CASKQPGQGLYEQYF | TGTGCCAGCAAACAACCGGGACAGGGTCTCTACGAGCAGTACTTC
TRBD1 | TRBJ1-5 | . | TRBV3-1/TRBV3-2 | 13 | CASSPQGNQPQHF | TGTGCCAGCAGCCCACAGGGGAACCAGCCCCAGCATTTT
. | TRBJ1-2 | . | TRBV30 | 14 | CALGQGTTNYGYTF | TGTGCCCTAGGGCAGGGGACCACAAACTATGGCTACACCTTC
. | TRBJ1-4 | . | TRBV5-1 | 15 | CASSLGRIGNEKLFF | TGCGCCAGCAGCTTGGGGCGGATAGGTAATGAAAAACTGTTTTTT
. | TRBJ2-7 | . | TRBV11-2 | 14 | CASSRGTVSYEQYF | TGTGCCAGCAGCCGCGGGACGGTCTCCTACGAGCAGTACTTC
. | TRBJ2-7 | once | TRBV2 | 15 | CASSEWQGRTYEQYF | TGTGCCAGCAGTGAATGGCAGGGAAGGACCTACGAGCAGTACTTC
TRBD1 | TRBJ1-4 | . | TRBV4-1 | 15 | CASSLDRATNEKLFF | TGCGCCAGCAGCCTAGACAGGGCAACTAATGAAAAACTGTTTTTT
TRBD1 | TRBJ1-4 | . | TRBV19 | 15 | CASSILWTGGEKLFF | TGTGCCAGTAGTATTTTATGGACAGGGGGCGAAAAACTGTTTTTT
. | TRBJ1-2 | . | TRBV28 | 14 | CASSSGQFNYGYTF | TGTGCCAGCAGTTCAGGACAGTTTAACTATGGCTACACCTTC
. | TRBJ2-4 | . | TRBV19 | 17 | CASSLTEARIAKNIQYF | TGTGCCAGTAGCCTTACCGAGGCGAGAATAGCCAAAAACATTCAGTACTTC
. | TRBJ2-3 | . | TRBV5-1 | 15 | CASSLDGQNTDTQYF | TGCGCCAGCAGCTTGGATGGACAAAACACAGATACGCAGTATTTT
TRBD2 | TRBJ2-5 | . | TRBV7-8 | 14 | CASTRGGREETQYF | TGTGCCAGCACCCGAGGCGGGAGGGAGGAGACCCAGTACTTC
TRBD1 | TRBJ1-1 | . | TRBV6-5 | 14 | CASRPDRDGTEAFF | TGTGCCAGCAGGCCGGACAGGGACGGCACTGAAGCTTTCTTT
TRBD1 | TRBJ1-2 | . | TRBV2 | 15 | CASTQTRGLNYGYTF | TGTGCCAGCACTCAGACCAGGGGGCTTAACTATGGCTACACCTTC
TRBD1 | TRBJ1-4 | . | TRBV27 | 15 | CASSLSGQGDEKLFF | TGTGCCAGCAGTTTATCGGGACAGGGGGATGAAAAACTGTTTTTT
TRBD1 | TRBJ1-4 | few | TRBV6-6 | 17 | CASSPGTGARFGEKLFF | TGTGCCAGCAGTCCGGGGACAGGGGCGCGATTTGGGGAAAAACTGTTTTTT
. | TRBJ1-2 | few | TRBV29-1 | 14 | CSVEQQAPFYGYTF | TGCAGCGTTGAACAACAGGCTCCGTTCTATGGCTACACCTTC
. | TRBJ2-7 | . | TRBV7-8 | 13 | CASSFADSYEQYF | TGTGCCAGCAGCTTCGCGGACAGCTACGAGCAGTACTTC
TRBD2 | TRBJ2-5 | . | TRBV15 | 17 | CATSRAPTGGGDETQYF | TGTGCCACCAGCAGAGCCCCGACCGGGGGAGGGGACGAGACCCAGTACTTC
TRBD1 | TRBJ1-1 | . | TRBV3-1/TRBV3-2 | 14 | CASSQLAGTGEAFF | TGTGCCAGCAGCCAACTGGCCGGGACAGGGGAAGCTTTCTTT
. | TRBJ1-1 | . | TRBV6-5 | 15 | CASSYSSLREARAFF | TGTGCCAGCAGTTACTCGAGTCTCAGGGAGGCTCGGGCTTTCTTT
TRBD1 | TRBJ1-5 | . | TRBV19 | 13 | CASRTGFAQPQHF | TGTGCCAGTAGGACAGGGTTCGCTCAGCCCCAGCATTTT
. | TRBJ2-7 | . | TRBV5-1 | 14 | CASSLSTVSYEQYF | TGCGCCAGCAGCTTGTCAACAGTATCCTACGAGCAGTACTTC
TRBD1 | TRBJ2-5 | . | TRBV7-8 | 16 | CASSLRQGALQETQYF | TGTGCCAGCAGCTTAAGACAGGGGGCCCTCCAAGAGACCCAGTACTTC